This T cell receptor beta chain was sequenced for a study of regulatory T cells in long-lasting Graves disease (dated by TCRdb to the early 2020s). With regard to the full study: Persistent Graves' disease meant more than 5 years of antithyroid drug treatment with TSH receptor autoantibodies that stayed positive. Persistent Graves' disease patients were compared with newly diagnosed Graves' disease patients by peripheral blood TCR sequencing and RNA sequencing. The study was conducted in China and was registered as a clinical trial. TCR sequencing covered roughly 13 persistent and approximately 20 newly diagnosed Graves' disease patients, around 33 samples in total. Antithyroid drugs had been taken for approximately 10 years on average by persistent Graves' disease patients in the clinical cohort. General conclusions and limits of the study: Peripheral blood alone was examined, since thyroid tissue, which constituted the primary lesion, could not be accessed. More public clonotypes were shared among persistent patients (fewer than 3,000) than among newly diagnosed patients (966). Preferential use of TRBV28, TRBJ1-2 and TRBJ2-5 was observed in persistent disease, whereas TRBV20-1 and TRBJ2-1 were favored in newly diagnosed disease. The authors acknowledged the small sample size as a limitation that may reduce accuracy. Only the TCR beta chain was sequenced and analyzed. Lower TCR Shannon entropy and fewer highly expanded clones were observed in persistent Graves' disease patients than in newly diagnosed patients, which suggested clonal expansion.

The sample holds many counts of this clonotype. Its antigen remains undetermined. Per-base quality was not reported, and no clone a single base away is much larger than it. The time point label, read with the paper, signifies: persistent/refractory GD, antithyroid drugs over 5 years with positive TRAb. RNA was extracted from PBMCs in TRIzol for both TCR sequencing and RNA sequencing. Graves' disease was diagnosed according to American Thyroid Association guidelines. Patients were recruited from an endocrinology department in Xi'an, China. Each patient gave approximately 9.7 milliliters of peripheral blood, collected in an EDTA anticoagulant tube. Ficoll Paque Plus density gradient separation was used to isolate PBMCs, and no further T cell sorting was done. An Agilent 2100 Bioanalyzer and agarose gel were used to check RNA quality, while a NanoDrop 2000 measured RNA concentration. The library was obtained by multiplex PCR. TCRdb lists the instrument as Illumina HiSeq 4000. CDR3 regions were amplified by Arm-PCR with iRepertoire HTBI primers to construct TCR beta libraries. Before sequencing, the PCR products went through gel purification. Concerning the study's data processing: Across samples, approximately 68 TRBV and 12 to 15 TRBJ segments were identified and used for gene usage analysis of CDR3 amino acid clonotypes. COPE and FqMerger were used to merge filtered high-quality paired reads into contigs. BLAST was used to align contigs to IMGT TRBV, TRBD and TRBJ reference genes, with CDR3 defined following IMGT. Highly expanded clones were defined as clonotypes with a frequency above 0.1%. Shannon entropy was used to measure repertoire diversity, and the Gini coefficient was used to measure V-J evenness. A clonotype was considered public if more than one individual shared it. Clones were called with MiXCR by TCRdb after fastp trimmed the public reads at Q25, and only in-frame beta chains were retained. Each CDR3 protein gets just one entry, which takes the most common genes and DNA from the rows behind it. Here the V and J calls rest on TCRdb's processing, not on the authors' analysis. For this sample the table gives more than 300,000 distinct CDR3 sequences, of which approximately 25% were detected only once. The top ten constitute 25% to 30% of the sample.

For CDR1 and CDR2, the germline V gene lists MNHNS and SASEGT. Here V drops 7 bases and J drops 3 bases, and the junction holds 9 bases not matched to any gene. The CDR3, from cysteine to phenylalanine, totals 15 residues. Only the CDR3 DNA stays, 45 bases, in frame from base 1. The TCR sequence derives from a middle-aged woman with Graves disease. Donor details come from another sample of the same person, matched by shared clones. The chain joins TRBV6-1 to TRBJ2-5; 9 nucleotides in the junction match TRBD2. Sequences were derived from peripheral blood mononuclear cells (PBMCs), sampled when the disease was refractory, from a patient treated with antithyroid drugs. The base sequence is TGTGCCAGCACCCTAATGCTAGCGGGGAAAGAGACCCAGTACTTC. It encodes CASTLMLAGKETQYF.